What follows are 3 T cell receptor beta chains derived from one specimen sequenced in a study of shared clonotypes between healthy human individuals. Only in-frame clones appear in the TCRdb table, and some are missing; sequencing was by immunoSEQ multiplex PCR. In the table there are 800,000 to 1,200,000 clones, more than 75% of which are singletons. Sequenced input: memory CD4+ T cells from PBMCs. Subset meaning: CD45RA-negative fraction. The source of these receptors is a man between 18 and 35 years old in good health. Some clones in this sample may be carry-over from other donors' samples.

This clone has more than one count but fewer than ten. The V and J genes are TRBV2 and TRBJ1-4; a weak D match, TRBD1 (6 bases). V lost 6 bases and J 7 bases, leaving 9 bases between the germline ends. Germline lookup yields CDR1 SNHLY and CDR2 FYNNEI. The CDR3 has 12 residues. CDR3 nucleotides: TGTGCCAGCAGACGAGGGGGTGAAAAACTGTTTTTT. Residues: CASRRGGEKLFF.

V and J are TRBV18 and TRBJ1-2, with a tentative D call TRBD1 (5 bases). Germline assignment: CDR1 KGHSH and CDR2 LQKENI. Trimming removed 3 bases at V and 4 bases at J, with 15 bases between. The CDR3 loop spans 15 amino acids. CDR3 protein: CASSPMEGDGYGYTF. In DNA, the CDR3 is TGTGCCAGCTCACCGATGGAAGGGGACGGCTATGGCTACACCTTC.

This clone came up once. The gene calls are TRBV19 and TRBJ2-7, with TRBD2 matching over 8 bases. V lost 2 bases and J lost 3; bases outside the gene matches: 6. The CDR3 has 15 amino acids. The germline V gene encodes CDR1 LNHDA and CDR2 SQIVND (reference sequence). The CDR3 DNA is TGTGCCAGTAGTATAAGTCCGGGAGGGGGCTACGAGCAGTACTTC. It specifies CASSISPGGGYEQYF.